Presented here are 25 T cell receptor beta chains from one specimen sequenced in a study of T cells after yellow fever vaccination. TCRdb itself ran the 5' RACE reads through MiXCR, one entry per CDR3 protein. This sample has about 85,000 distinct CDR3 sequences, with 13% found just once. The starting material was CD8+ T cells not binding an NS4B(214-222) dextramer, sorted from PBMCs, obtained roughly 23 days after the first yellow fever vaccination. Receptor source: a man younger than 35 who received the YFV17D yellow fever vaccine.

This sequence joins TRBV11-2 and TRBJ2-7; D is uncertain. The CDR3 is 13 residues long. The V and J ends lost 1 base and 3 bases respectively, with 7 bases between them. The V gene's germline CDR1 is SGHAT and CDR2 FQNNGV. CDR3 amino acids: CASSLAQYYEQYF. The CDR3 bases are TGTGCCAGCAGCTTAGCACAGTACTACGAGCAGTACTTC.

This clonotype was picked up a small number of times. The rearrangement uses TRBV12-3 or TRBV12-4 and TRBJ2-1; TRBD1 matches 7 bases. The CDR3 runs to 14 residues. The trim removed 10 bases at V and 9 bases at J, leaving 15 bases unmatched. CDR3 bases: TGTGCCACCACAAAGGGGGCTGGGGGCGGTGAGCAGTTCTTC. Translating it yields CATTKGAGGGEQFF.

CDR3 coding DNA: TGCGCCAGCAGCCAAGGCCCGGAGACTAACTATGGCTACACCTTC. This sequence encodes CASSQGPETNYGYTF. This chain joins TRBV4-3 and TRBJ1-2; D call uncertain. The CDR3 loop spans 15 amino acids. Trimming stripped 1 base from V and 0 bases from J, with 9 bases between. From germline, CDR1 is LGHNA and CDR2 YSLEER.

The chain combines TRBV4-1 with TRBJ2-6; TRBD1 might be the D (5 bases). The CDR3 spans 19 residues. V was shortened by 1 base and J by 0 bases, with 16 bases between the two germline ends. Germline V CDR1 and CDR2: MGHRA, YSYEKL. CDR3 coding DNA: TGCGCCAGCAGCCAAGGCCCCCCAGGGCCCTACTCTGGGGCCAACGTCCTGACTTTC. Translated: CASSQGPPGPYSGANVLTF.

This sequence joins TRBV27 and TRBJ2-3; 9 bases align to TRBD2. The CDR3 sequence is 16 residues long. Trimming at V came to 1 base and at J to 5 bases, leaving 7 bases not matched to a gene. CDR1 and CDR2 from the germline V gene are MNHEY and SMNVEV (reference sequence). CDR3 bases: TGTGCCAGCAGTTTATTTGCGCGGGGGGGGTTAGATACGCAGTATTTT. Residues: CASSLFARGGLDTQYF.

This clonotype was observed a few times. This chain links TRBV20-1 with TRBJ2-1, with unresolved D. This CDR3 is 14 amino acids long. CDR1 DFQATT and CDR2 SNEGSKA come from the germline V gene (reference sequence). V was cut by 3 bases and J by 6 bases, with 15 bases left in between. The CDR3 region has the DNA TGCAGTGCTAGGGCGTGGACGACTGGCAATGAGCAGTTCTTC. Protein product: CSARAWTTGNEQFF.

V usage is TRBV6-6 and J usage is TRBJ1-3; D not certain. V was trimmed by 0 bases and J by 4 bases, leaving 1 base between them. The CDR3 sequence is 12 residues long. The germline gives CDR1 MNHNY, CDR2 SVGAGI (reference sequence). The CDR3 region has the DNA TGTGCCAGCAGTTACTCCGGAAACACCATATATTTT. Translated, it gives CASSYSGNTIYF.

This clonotype was counted a few times. V and J are TRBV5-6 and TRBJ2-2, with 7 bases lining up with TRBD1. The junction had 10 bases not matched to a gene; V was cut back by 4 bases and J by 1 base. The V gene's germline CDR1 is SGHDT and CDR2 YYEEEE. CDR3 size: 17 residues. CDR3 region: CASSLQGQTMNTGELFF. The CDR3 DNA reads as TGTGCCAGCAGCCTGCAGGGACAGACGATGAACACCGGGGAGCTGTTTTTT. Variable domain in full (rest from reference TRBV5-6 and TRBJ2-2): DAGVTQSPTHLIKTRGQQVTLRCSPKSGHDTVSWYQQALGQGPQFIFQYYEEEERQRGNFPDRFSGHQFPNYSSELNVNALLLGDSALYLCASSLQGQTMNTGELFFGEGSRLTVL.

This clonotype was found a few times. This sequence joins TRBV12-3 or TRBV12-4 and TRBJ2-1; 10 bases fit TRBD1. V lost 6 bases, J lost 5 bases, and 4 bases stayed unmatched. The CDR3 totals 14 residues. Written as DNA, the CDR3 is TGTGCCAGCAGGACCGGGACAGGGGACAATGAGCAGTTCTTC. Translating it yields CASRTGTGDNEQFF.

This clonotype has a handful of counts. The V call is TRBV25-1, the J call TRBJ2-1; 7 positions agree with TRBD2. With V trimmed by 8 bases and J by 3 bases, 7 bases remained unmatched. Germline V lookup: CDR1 MGHDK, CDR2 SYGVNS. CDR3 length: 14 amino acids. DNA for the CDR3: TGTGCCAGCCAGCGGGACTCCGACTACAATGAGCAGTTCTTC. The encoded protein is CASQRDSDYNEQFF.

V and J are TRBV4-1 and TRBJ1-5; D gene unclear. Germline V gene lookup returns CDR1 MGHRA and CDR2 YSYEKL. The V gene lost 1 base and the J gene lost 0 bases, with 10 bases spanning the gap. The length of the CDR3 is 16 residues. As DNA, the CDR3 is TGCGCCAGCAGCCAAGGGGCCGAGAATAGCAATCAGCCCCAGCATTTT. This sequence encodes CASSQGAENSNQPQHF.

This clonotype was detected only a few times. The V and J genes are TRBV4-3 and TRBJ2-7; D is possibly TRBD2 (6 bases). The length of the CDR3 is 15 residues. Germline CDR1 is LGHNA and CDR2 is YSLEER. V was clipped by 4 bases and J by 2 bases, with 15 bases between them. The CDR3: CASSLARRAPYEQYV. CDR3 nucleotides: TGCGCCAGCAGCCTGGCTCGGAGGGCCCCCTACGAGCAGTACGTC.

There are a few counts of this clonotype. The V and J genes are TRBV5-6 and TRBJ2-5; unclear D gene. This CDR3 comprises 11 residues. Germline CDR1 reads SGHDT; CDR2 reads YYEEEE. Trimming took 4 bases from V and 4 from J, leaving 5 bases between them. CDR3 nucleotide sequence: TGTGCCAGCAGCCAGACAGAGACCCAGTACTTC. It translates to CASSQTETQYF.

This clonotype was counted between two and nine times. The genes are TRBV5-4 and TRBJ1-4; TRBD1 might be the D (5 bases). This CDR3 is built from 15 residues. The V and J ends lost 0 bases and 8 bases respectively, with 14 bases between them. Germline-derived CDR1 and CDR2 are SGHNT and YYREEE (reference sequence). Here the CDR3 reads CASSLAGWRGEKLFF. The CDR3 region has the DNA TGTGCCAGCAGCTTGGCGGGTTGGAGGGGAGAAAAACTGTTTTTT.

In its sample, this clonotype was seen a few times. The chain recombines TRBV5-6 with TRBJ1-5; D uncertain. The CDR3 runs 12 residues. CDR1 SGHDT and CDR2 YYEEEE come from the germline V gene. Trimming left V 0 bases short and J 6 bases short, with 4 bases between. The CDR3 loop reads CASSLGAQPQHF. The CDR3 DNA sequence: TGTGCCAGCAGCTTGGGGGCTCAGCCCCAGCATTTT. Variable domain in full (rest from reference TRBV5-6 and TRBJ1-5): DAGVTQSPTHLIKTRGQQVTLRCSPKSGHDTVSWYQQALGQGPQFIFQYYEEEERQRGNFPDRFSGHQFPNYSSELNVNALLLGDSALYLCASSLGAQPQHFGDGTRLSIL.

The V gene is TRBV6-2 or TRBV6-3, the J gene TRBJ2-7; D is unclear. V shed 8 bases and J shed 4 bases, with 15 bases lying between them. CDR1 and CDR2 (germline): MNHEY, SVGEGT. The CDR3 is 13 residues long. The CDR3 nucleotides are TGTGCCAGCGCCCGGTCGACCACTTACGAGCAGTACGTC. Protein product: CASARSTTYEQYV.

This clonotype has a handful of counts. Without the conserved terminal phenylalanine or tryptophan, this CDR3 likely stems from a read error. No DNA is shown, since the ends of the CDR3 on it are uncertain; the CDR3 is the one TCRdb lists. The chain couples TRBV6-6 to TRBJ2-1; no DNA check was done on the table's D call, TRBD1. The CDR3 is made up of 12 amino acids, end residues included. Germline values: CDR1 MNHNY, CDR2 SVGAGI (reference sequence). CDR3 protein: CASSYSTQGALL.

This chain links TRBV11-2 with TRBJ2-1, with D possibly TRBD1 on 6 matching bases. Trimming pared 5 bases from V and 3 bases from J, leaving 20 bases between. In germline, CDR1 is SGHAT, CDR2 FQNNGV. The CDR3 loop spans 17 amino acids. CDR3 DNA sequence: TGTGCCAGCAGCAGGCCCAGATGGCACAGGGACTACAATGAGCAGTTCTTC. It translates to CASSRPRWHRDYNEQFF.

This clonotype has only a few counts. The genes are TRBV6-1 and TRBJ2-3; TRBD1 aligns across 9 bases. The CDR3 runs to 15 residues. Per the germline V gene, CDR1 is MNHNS and CDR2 is SASEGT. The V gene end was trimmed by 7 bases and the J gene end by 4 bases; junction bases not matched to a gene: 9. As DNA, the CDR3 is TGTGCCAGCACCTACGGGACAGGGATCGCAGATACGCAGTATTTT. Protein product: CASTYGTGIADTQYF.

The rearrangement uses TRBV11-2 and TRBJ2-7, with D possibly TRBD1 on 5 matching bases. V was shortened by 7 bases and J by 5 bases, with 9 bases between the two germline ends. Germline CDR1 SGHAT, CDR2 FQNNGV. This CDR3 has 11 amino acids. The CDR3 loop is CASTVGHEQYF. CDR3 nucleotides: TGTGCCAGCACCGTGGGGCACGAGCAGTACTTC.

The chain uses TRBV6-1 and TRBJ2-7, with TRBD1 identical over 10 bases. V shed 2 bases, J shed 4 bases, and the junction held 2 bases outside the gene matches. The CDR3 totals 14 residues. Per the germline V gene, CDR1 is MNHNS and CDR2 is SASEGT. The CDR3, as DNA: TGTGCCAGCAGTGAAATGGGACAGGGGTACGAGCAGTACGTC. Its translation is CASSEMGQGYEQYV.

This clonotype was seen a handful of times. The gene calls are TRBV6-1 and TRBJ1-2; 7 bases line up with TRBD1. The CDR3 has 15 residues. Germline CDR1 and CDR2: MNHNS and SASEGT. V lost 6 bases, J lost 4 bases, and 11 bases stayed unmatched. The CDR3, as DNA: TGTGCCAGCAGCTTCCCGGACAGGCTTGTCTATGGCTACACCTTC. Amino acids: CASSFPDRLVYGYTF.

The rearrangement joins TRBV5-1 to TRBJ2-2; D uncertain. The CDR3 extends over 14 amino acids. Germline-derived CDR1 and CDR2 are SGHRS and YFSETQ. Trimming shortened V by 1 base and J by 4 bases, and 8 bases separated the two germline ends. The CDR3 spells CASSLWAGTGELFF. CDR3 coding DNA: TGCGCCAGCAGCTTGTGGGCAGGCACCGGGGAGCTGTTTTTT.

In its sample, this clonotype was seen a few times. The chain couples TRBV7-9 to TRBJ1-1; D may be TRBD1 (5 bases). Germline assignment: CDR1 SEHNR and CDR2 FQNEAQ (reference sequence). CDR3 size: 13 residues. The germline V and J ends were trimmed by 3 bases and 7 bases, with 12 bases remaining between them. The CDR3 nucleotides are TGTGCCAGCAGCTTCCGGACACAGAATGAAGCTTTCTTT. It translates to CASSFRTQNEAFF. Filled out from reference TRBV7-9 and TRBJ1-1, the complete variable domain reads DTGVSQNPRHKITKRGQNVTFRCDPISEHNRLYWYRQTLGQGPEFLTYFQNEAQLEKSRLLSDRFSAERPKGSFSTLEIQRTEQGDSAMYLCASSFRTQNEAFFGQGTRLTVV.

V is TRBV19 and J is TRBJ2-7; no clear D. Trimming took off 8 bases at V and 7 bases at J, with 18 bases between the two ends. Germline CDR1 is LNHDA and CDR2 is SQIVND (reference sequence). The CDR3 contains 13 residues. The CDR3 DNA follows: TGTGCCAGTGCACTAACGGGCATGTGGGAGCAGTACTTC. As protein: CASALTGMWEQYF.